This T cell receptor (beta chain) was recorded in a study of cytomegalovirus exposure and HLA in healthy donors. Study findings and constraints: Other equally common chains were less clonally expanded than HLA-associated TCR beta chains, a later analysis showed. Sequencing likely caused a cluster of highly shared sequence variants. An apparent linkage of common viral pathogens to several of the most significant clusters emerged in a later analysis.

This clone was observed a handful of times. Its antigen remains unidentified. V was pared by 2 bases and J by 3 bases, with 2 bases of the junction left unmatched. CDR3 size: 14 residues. Germline CDR1 LNHNV, CDR2 YYDKDF (reference sequence). The PCR ran on 60 Vbeta and 13 Jbeta primers. Here immunoSEQ multiplex PCR was the method, and the copy in TCRdb shows in-frame clones only, minus some. The data contain around 130,000 clones, roughly 66% of them singletons. The sequence was collected from a young man in good health and CMV-seronegative. J is TRBJ2-7 and V is TRBV15; 9 positions agree with TRBD1. Sequencing used PBMCs. CDR3 DNA sequence: TGTGCCACCAGCAGACAGACAGGGGGCTACGAGCAGTACTTC. Protein sequence: CATSRQTGGYEQYF.